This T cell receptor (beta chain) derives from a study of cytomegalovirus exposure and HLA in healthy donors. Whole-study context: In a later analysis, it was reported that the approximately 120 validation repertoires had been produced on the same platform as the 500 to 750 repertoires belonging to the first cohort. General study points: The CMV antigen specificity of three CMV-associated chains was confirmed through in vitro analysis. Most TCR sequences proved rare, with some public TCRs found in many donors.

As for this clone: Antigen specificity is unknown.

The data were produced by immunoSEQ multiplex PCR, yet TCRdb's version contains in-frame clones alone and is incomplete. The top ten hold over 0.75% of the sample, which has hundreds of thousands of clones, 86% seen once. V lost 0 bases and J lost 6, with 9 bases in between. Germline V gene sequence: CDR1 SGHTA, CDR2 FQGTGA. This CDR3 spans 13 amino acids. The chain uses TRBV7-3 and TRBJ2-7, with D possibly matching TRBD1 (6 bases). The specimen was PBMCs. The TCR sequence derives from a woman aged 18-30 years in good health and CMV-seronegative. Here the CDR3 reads CASSLTRTAEQYF. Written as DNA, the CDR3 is TGTGCCAGCAGCTTAACCCGGACAGCCGAGCAGTACTTC. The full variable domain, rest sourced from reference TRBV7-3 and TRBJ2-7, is GAGVSQTPSNKVTEKGKYVELRCDPISGHTALYWYRQSLGQGPEFLIYFQGTGAADDSGLPNDRFFAVRPEGSVSTLKIQRTERGDSAVYLCASSLTRTAEQYFGPGTRLTVT.